These 29 T cell receptor beta chains were sequenced from one sample in a study of T cell clonotyping in hematopoietic cell transplantation. The method was immunoSEQ multiplex PCR; TCRdb's version includes in-frame clones alone and lacks a portion of them. The sample shows approximately 30,000 clones, 90% to 96% of them seen only once. Material: peripheral blood mononuclear cells. These receptors were obtained from a man aged 45-65 years in good health. Some clones in this sample may be carry-over from other donors' samples.

The chain carries TRBV5-1 and TRBJ2-5, with no clear D. From germline, CDR1 is SGHRS and CDR2 YFSETQ. The CDR3 loop spans 13 amino acids. V was clipped by 1 base and J by 3 bases, with 7 bases between them. This chain's CDR3 is CASSLSSEETQYF. The CDR3, as DNA: TGCGCCAGCAGCTTGTCCTCAGAAGAGACCCAGTACTTC.

This clone has just a few counts. The chain employs TRBV7-3 and TRBJ2-4; D tentatively reads TRBD1 or TRBD2 (5 bases each). With 5 bases removed from V and 0 bases from J, the gap between germline ends came to 20 bases. CDR1 and CDR2 (germline): SGHTA, FQGTGA. This CDR3 contains 18 residues. The CDR3 reads CASSPGPPPGTAKNIQYF. CDR3 sequence (DNA): TGTGCCAGCAGCCCCGGCCCCCCCCCTGGGACAGCCAAAAACATTCAGTACTTC.

The rearrangement links TRBV29-1 to TRBJ1-4, with 8 bases that match TRBD1. The ends lost 6 bases at V and 7 bases at J; junction bases unmatched: 7. This CDR3 is built from 13 residues. Germline CDR1 reads SQVTM; CDR2 reads ANQGSEA. The CDR3 reads CSVHDRGGEKLFF. DNA of the CDR3: TGCAGCGTCCATGACAGGGGCGGTGAAAAACTGTTTTTT.

The chain links TRBV19 to TRBJ1-6; perhaps TRBD1 as D (6 bases). The CDR3 consists of 13 residues. CDR1 and CDR2 (germline): LNHDA, SQIVND (reference sequence). V was clipped by 10 bases and J by 8 bases, with 15 bases between them. The CDR3 reads CATRGGWDSPLHF. CDR3 bases: TGTGCCACCCGAGGGGGGTGGGATTCACCCCTCCACTTT.

The rearrangement uses TRBV30 and TRBJ2-2; TRBD2 might be the D (5 bases). This CDR3 contains 13 residues. Germline CDR1 is GTSNPN and CDR2 is SVGIG (reference sequence). Trimming took off 4 bases at V and 4 bases at J, with 10 bases between the two ends. The CDR3 nucleotides read TGTGCCTGGACCCGGGGTGTCACCGGGGAGCTGTTTTTT. It is translated as CAWTRGVTGELFF. Looking up the rest from reference TRBV30 and TRBJ2-2 gives the full variable domain: SQTIHQWPATLVQPVGSPLSLECTVEGTSNPNLYWYRQAAGRGLQLLFYSVGIGQISSEVPQNLSASRPQDRQFILSSKKLLLSDSGFYLCAWTRGVTGELFFGEGSRLTVL.

The rearrangement uses TRBV29-1 and TRBJ2-2; TRBD1 aligns across 10 bases. The CDR3 has 17 residues. V was pared by 3 bases and J by 5 bases, with 12 bases of the junction left unmatched. CDR1 and CDR2 (germline): SQVTM, ANQGSEA. The CDR3 reads CSVEGQGPRDQTGELFF. CDR3 nucleotide sequence: TGCAGCGTTGAGGGACAGGGGCCTAGAGACCAGACCGGGGAGCTGTTTTTT.

The chain carries TRBV28 and TRBJ1-1, with D perhaps matching TRBD1 (5 bases). V lost 5 bases and J 4 bases, leaving 17 bases between the germline ends. This CDR3 spans 15 amino acids. The germline V gene encodes CDR1 MDHEN and CDR2 SYDVKM. The CDR3 DNA reads as TGTGCCAGCAGTGAGCCCTCTCGGGGGACCACTGAAGCTTTCTTT. Amino acids: CASSEPSRGTTEAFF.

CDR3 in DNA: TGTGCCAGCAGCTTAGGGGCGGGGGGGCCCTTCCAGTATTTT. Amino acids: CASSLGAGGPFQYF. The chain has TRBV7-2 and TRBJ2-3; TRBD2 matches at 9 bases. The V segment lost 1 base and the J segment 12 bases; nucleotides outside the gene matches: 8. The length of the CDR3 is 14 residues. The V gene's germline CDR1 is SGHTA and CDR2 FQGNSA.

This chain uses TRBV4-2 with TRBJ1-2; D might be TRBD1 (6 bases). Trimming stripped 3 bases from V and 6 bases from J, with 8 bases between. Germline CDR1 reads LGHNA; CDR2 reads YNFKEQ. The CDR3 totals 12 residues. The CDR3 here is CASSQGADGYTF. As DNA, the CDR3 is TGTGCCAGCAGCCAGGGGGCGGATGGCTACACCTTC.

The chain uses TRBV2 and TRBJ2-5; TRBD2 aligns across 11 bases. The CDR3 is made up of 14 amino acids. The J segment lost 6 bases and the V segment lost 6 bases, leaving 6 bases of the junction unmatched. CDR1 and CDR2 (germline): SNHLY, FYNNEI. The CDR3 bases are TGTGCCAGCAGCTCCGGGACTAGCGGACAGACCCAGTACTTC. Translation: CASSSGTSGQTQYF.

The chain has TRBV4-3 and TRBJ1-2; D uncertain. The V gene lost 3 bases and the J gene lost 3 bases, with 20 bases spanning the gap. Germline V gene lookup returns CDR1 LGHNA and CDR2 YSLEER. The CDR3 runs 17 residues. The chain's CDR3 is CASSHLTGGGPDYGYTF. The CDR3, as DNA: TGCGCCAGCAGCCATCTTACGGGCGGAGGTCCAGACTATGGCTACACCTTC.

This sequence joins TRBV19 and TRBJ1-2, with D perhaps matching TRBD1 (6 bases). The V end lost 0 bases, the J end lost 5 bases, and 22 bases lay between the germline ends. Germline V gene sequence: CDR1 LNHDA, CDR2 SQIVND (reference sequence). The CDR3 has 18 residues. The CDR3, as DNA: TGTGCCAGTAGTATAGATCCCTCTCACCCAACAGGGATATATGGCTACACCTTC. Residues: CASSIDPSHPTGIYGYTF. Using reference TRBV19 and TRBJ1-2 for the parts outside the CDR3, the full variable domain is DGGITQSPKYLFRKEGQNVTLSCEQNLNHDAMYWYRQDPGQGLRLIYYSQIVNDFQKGDIAEGYSVSREKKESFPLTVTSAQKNPTAFYLCASSIDPSHPTGIYGYTFGSGTRLTVV.

The chain uses TRBV28 and TRBJ2-6; the match to TRBD1 covers 7 bases. The CDR3 sequence is 17 residues long. Per germline, CDR1 MDHEN and CDR2 SYDVKM. J gave up 0 bases and V 3 bases, and 5 bases lay outside the gene matches. Here the CDR3 DNA reads TGTGCCAGCAGTTTGACAGGGCCCTACTCTGGGGCCAACGTCCTGACTTTC. This translates into CASSLTGPYSGANVLTF.

DNA for the CDR3: TGCAGCGTCTCTGGGCGGGGCGGGGGGGTGAATGAGCAGTTCTTC. It is translated as CSVSGRGGGVNEQFF. This sequence joins TRBV29-1 and TRBJ2-1; TRBD2 agrees at 9 bases. Germline trimming cut 6 bases from V and 7 bases from J; bases unmatched to any gene: 13. Germline CDR1 and CDR2: SQVTM and ANQGSEA. This CDR3 is 15 amino acids long.

J is TRBJ1-1 and V is TRBV30; possible D gene TRBD1, 6 bases. CDR1 is GTSNPN and CDR2 is SVGIG in the germline V gene (reference sequence). V was shortened by 3 bases and J by 0 bases, with 11 bases between the two germline ends. There are 14 residues in the CDR3. CDR3 sequence reads: CAWRQGRMNTEAFF. The CDR3 nucleotides read TGTGCCTGGAGACAGGGCCGAATGAACACTGAAGCTTTCTTT.

The chain is built from TRBV6-5 and TRBJ1-5, with TRBD1 identical over 9 bases. The CDR3 totals 16 residues. V shed 4 bases and J 6 bases; nucleotides not matched to a gene: 10. Germline CDR1 MNHEY, CDR2 SVGAGI. The CDR3 sequence is CASSFTGTGFGQPQHF. The CDR3 nucleotides read TGTGCCAGCAGTTTTACCGGGACAGGGTTCGGTCAGCCCCAGCATTTT.

Written as DNA, the CDR3 is TGCGCCAGCAGCGTTCCATTGTCTGGGGCCAACGTCCTGACTTTC. This translates into CASSVPLSGANVLTF. The V call is TRBV5-1, the J call TRBJ2-6; no clear D. Germline values: CDR1 SGHRS, CDR2 YFSETQ. V dropped 4 bases and J dropped 1 base, with 9 bases sitting between them. CDR3 length: 15 residues.

The rearrangement links TRBV2 to TRBJ2-3; a possible D gene is TRBD1 (6 bases). The CDR3 contains 14 residues. V was clipped by 6 bases and J by 2 bases, with 12 bases between them. Germline V gene sequence: CDR1 SNHLY, CDR2 FYNNEI. CDR3: CASRPDRSTDTQYF. CDR3 bases: TGTGCCAGCAGGCCTGACAGGTCCACAGATACGCAGTATTTT.

The J gene is TRBJ1-1, the V gene TRBV6-1; 7 bases fit TRBD1. J was trimmed by 4 bases and V by 3 bases; bases with no gene match: 8. The CDR3 loop spans 15 amino acids. Germline CDR1 MNHNS, CDR2 SASEGT. In DNA form, the CDR3 reads TGTGCCAGCAGTGACCGACAGGGTAGGATCACTGAAGCTTTCTTT. Translating gives CASSDRQGRITEAFF.

V gene TRBV18 combines with J gene TRBJ1-2; the D gene is possibly TRBD1 (5 bases). Germline V CDR1 and CDR2: KGHSH, LQKENI. The CDR3 is 16 residues long. Trimming removed 1 base from V and 2 bases from J, with 14 bases in between. This chain's CDR3 is CASSPQENRQNYGYTF. Here the CDR3 DNA reads TGTGCCAGCTCACCACAGGAGAACAGGCAAAACTATGGCTACACCTTC.

This chain connects TRBV19 to TRBJ1-5; perhaps TRBD1 as D (5 bases). Germline V gene lookup returns CDR1 LNHDA and CDR2 SQIVND (reference sequence). The V end was cut by 2 bases, the J end by 0 bases, with 8 bases between. The CDR3 contains 15 residues. The CDR3 DNA follows: TGTGCCAGTAGTATAACGGGGCTTAGCAATCAGCCCCAGCATTTT. It codes for CASSITGLSNQPQHF.

V usage is TRBV7-2 and J usage is TRBJ2-7, with a weak D call TRBD2 (6 bases). Germline lookup yields CDR1 SGHTA and CDR2 FQGNSA. The CDR3 loop spans 14 amino acids. The V gene lost 3 bases and the J gene lost 3 bases, with 12 bases spanning the gap. In nucleotides, the CDR3 is TGTGCCAGCAGCTTGACTCCCGGGGGCTACGAGCAGTACTTC. Amino acids: CASSLTPGGYEQYF.

V and J are TRBV7-3 and TRBJ1-1; 7 nucleotides match TRBD1. CDR3 length: 13 amino acids. The V segment lost 6 bases and the J segment 9 bases; nucleotides outside the gene matches: 10. Germline V gene data show CDR1 as SGHTA and CDR2 as FQGTGA. This chain's CDR3 is CASRETGRRKAFF. The CDR3 region has the DNA TGTGCCAGCAGGGAGACAGGGAGACGGAAAGCTTTCTTT. The entire variable domain, with the rest obtained from reference TRBV7-3 and TRBJ1-1, is as follows: GAGVSQTPSNKVTEKGKYVELRCDPISGHTALYWYRQSLGQGPEFLIYFQGTGAADDSGLPNDRFFAVRPEGSVSTLKIQRTERGDSAVYLCASRETGRRKAFFGQGTRLTVV.

The rearrangement links TRBV28 to TRBJ1-1, with unresolved D. Trimming pared 8 bases from V and 4 bases from J, leaving 11 bases between. This CDR3 is 12 amino acids long. Per germline, CDR1 MDHEN and CDR2 SYDVKM. This CDR3 reads CASREGATEAFF. The CDR3 DNA reads as TGTGCCAGCCGAGAGGGCGCCACTGAAGCTTTCTTT.

V usage is TRBV30 and J usage is TRBJ1-4; D is undetermined. CDR3 size: 13 residues. The germline V and J ends were trimmed by 4 bases and 5 bases, with 11 bases remaining between them. The germline V gene has CDR1 GTSNPN and CDR2 SVGIG (reference sequence). The CDR3 loop reads CAWTAPANEKLFF. The CDR3 nucleotides read TGTGCCTGGACAGCCCCGGCAAATGAAAAACTGTTTTTT.

The chain joins TRBV18 to TRBJ1-2; 8 nucleotides match TRBD1. V lost 4 bases, J lost 13 bases, and 14 bases stayed unmatched. From germline, CDR1 is KGHSH and CDR2 LQKENI. This CDR3 comprises 14 residues. The CDR3 sequence is CASSLKYETGVVTF. The CDR3 DNA is TGTGCCAGCTCACTAAAATACGAGACAGGGGTGGTCACCTTC. Full variable domain (outside the CDR3, taken from reference TRBV18 and TRBJ1-2): NAGVMQNPRHLVRRRGQEARLRCSPMKGHSHVYWYRQLPEEGLKFMVYLQKENIIDESGMPKERFSAEFPKEGPSILRIQQVVRGDSAAYFCASSLKYETGVVTFGSGTRLTVV.

The chain recombines TRBV7-2 with TRBJ2-7, with D possibly TRBD1 on 5 matching bases. The CDR3 runs to 15 residues. Germline CDR1 SGHTA, CDR2 FQGNSA. V lost 5 bases and J lost 5, with 19 bases in between. The CDR3 protein is CASSPNRAKGHEQYF. CDR3 DNA: TGTGCCAGCAGCCCCAACCGGGCCAAGGGGCACGAGCAGTACTTC.

The chain couples TRBV6-6 to TRBJ1-5; D is perhaps TRBD1 (6 bases). The germline V gene has CDR1 MNHNY and CDR2 SVGAGI (reference sequence). There are 15 residues in the CDR3. V lost 6 bases and J lost 1, with 13 bases in between. The CDR3 DNA reads as TGTGCCAGCAGCAACGGACAGTCAAGCAATCAGCCCCAGCATTTT. It encodes CASSNGQSSNQPQHF.

CDR3 sequence (DNA): TGTGCCAGCAGTCCCGGGACAGGGAATGGAAATTCACCCCTCCACTTT. This sequence encodes CASSPGTGNGNSPLHF. The V and J genes are TRBV6-6 and TRBJ1-6, with TRBD1 identical over 9 bases. CDR1 is MNHNY and CDR2 is SVGAGI in the germline V gene (reference sequence). Trimming cost V 5 bases and J 7 bases; bases outside gene matches: 9. The CDR3 totals 16 residues.